A single T cell receptor beta chain is shown here with its context. In the PCR, 60 Vbeta and 13 Jbeta primers were used. Sequenced by immunoSEQ multiplex PCR; TCRdb stores in-frame clones only, minus some. The sample includes tens of thousands of clones, under 85% of them seen just once. This sample is drawn from a study of cytomegalovirus exposure and HLA in healthy donors. The CDR3 sequence is 17 residues long. Germline V CDR1 and CDR2: LGHNA, YSLEER. Trimming removed 3 bases from V and 8 bases from J, with 23 bases in between. Sample: PBMCs. This chain links TRBV4-3 with TRBJ2-1; perhaps TRBD1 as D (6 bases). The source is a man aged 45-65 years in good health and CMV-seropositive. The CDR3 is CASSHEFQGSGGDEQFF. The CDR3 coding sequence is TGCGCCAGCAGCCACGAATTTCAGGGGAGTGGGGGCGATGAGCAGTTCTTC.